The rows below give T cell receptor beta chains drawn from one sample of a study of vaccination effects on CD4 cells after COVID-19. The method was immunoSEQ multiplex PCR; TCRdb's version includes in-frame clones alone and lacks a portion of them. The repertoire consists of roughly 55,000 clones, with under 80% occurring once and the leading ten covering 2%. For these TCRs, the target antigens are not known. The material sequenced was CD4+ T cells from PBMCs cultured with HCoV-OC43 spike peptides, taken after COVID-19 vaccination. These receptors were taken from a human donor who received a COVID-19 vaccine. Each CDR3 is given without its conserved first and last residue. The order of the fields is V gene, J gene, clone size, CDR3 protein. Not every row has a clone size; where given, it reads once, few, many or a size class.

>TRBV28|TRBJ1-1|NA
ATLDSDTEAF
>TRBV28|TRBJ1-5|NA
ASEKNNRGRYQPQH
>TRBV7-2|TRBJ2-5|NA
ASSLAETQY
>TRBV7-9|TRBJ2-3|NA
ASSPADTQY
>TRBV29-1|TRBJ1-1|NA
SAGQTTEAF
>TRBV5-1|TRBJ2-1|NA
ASTAQPSYNEQF
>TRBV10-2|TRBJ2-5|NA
ASSVRGRQETQY
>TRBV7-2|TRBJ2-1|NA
ASSLAQRGGLGEQF
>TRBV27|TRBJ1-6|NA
ASSFLLGKHDSPLH
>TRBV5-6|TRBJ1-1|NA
ASSLVSKAYTEAF
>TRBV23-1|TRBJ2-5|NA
ASSHLVGWGETQY
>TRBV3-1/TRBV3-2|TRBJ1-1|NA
ASSLRSGGGSEAF
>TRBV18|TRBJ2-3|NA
ASSPEGWVTQY
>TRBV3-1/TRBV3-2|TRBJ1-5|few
ASSQDLGRSNQPQH
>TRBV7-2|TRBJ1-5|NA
ASSLGGRAKGQPQH
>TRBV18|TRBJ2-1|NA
ASSPPVTGSIYNEQF
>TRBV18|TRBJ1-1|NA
ASSPRLLSQFPSGDTEAF
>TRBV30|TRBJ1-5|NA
AWSGKGIRQPQH
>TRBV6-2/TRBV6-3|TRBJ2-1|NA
ASSFYNEQF
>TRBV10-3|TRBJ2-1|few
AISEKGGGFYNEQF
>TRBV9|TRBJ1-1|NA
ASSVVQGGDTEAF
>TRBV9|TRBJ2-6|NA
ASRGTGANVLT
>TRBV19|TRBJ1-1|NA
ASSYVTEAF
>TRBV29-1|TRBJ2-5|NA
SVYRPEETQY
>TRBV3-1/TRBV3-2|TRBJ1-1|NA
ASSQGDREGTEAF
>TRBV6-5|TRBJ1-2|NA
ASSYSRQGSGYT
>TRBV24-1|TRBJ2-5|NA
ATQTGGSETQY
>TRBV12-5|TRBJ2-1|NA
ASGLPTLEGNEQF
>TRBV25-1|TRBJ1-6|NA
ASSQGGHNSPLH
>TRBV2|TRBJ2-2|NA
ASTYSNTGELF
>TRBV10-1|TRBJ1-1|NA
ASSESYGGREEGNTEAF
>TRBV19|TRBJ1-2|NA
ASIPKQALNYGYT
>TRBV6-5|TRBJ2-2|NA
ASSYSFTNTGELF
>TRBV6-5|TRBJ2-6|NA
ASSYKGSGANVLT
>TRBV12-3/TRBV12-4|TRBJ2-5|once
ASSLQETQY
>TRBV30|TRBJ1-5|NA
ACSPRGPAGNQPQH
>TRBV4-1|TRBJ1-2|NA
ASSLVTGAGGYT
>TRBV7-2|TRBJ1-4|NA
ASSLARTGSNEKLF
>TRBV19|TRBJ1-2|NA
ASSNDRGVNYGYT
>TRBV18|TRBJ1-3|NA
ASSPSQGDSGNTIY
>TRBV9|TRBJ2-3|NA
ASSVVPGGGTDTQY
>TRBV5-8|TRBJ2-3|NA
ASPKGWSRAGEQSTDTQY
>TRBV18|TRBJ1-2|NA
ASSPLARAEINYGYT
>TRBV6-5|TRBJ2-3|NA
ASRRGGGTDTQY